This entry lists 10 T cell receptor beta chains sequenced from one sample in a study of CD8 T cells in Susac syndrome. Reverse transcription of about 0.5 to 1 ug RNA was carried out with random hexamers. From the immunoSEQ multiplex PCR reads, TCRdb called clonotypes with MiXCR, one entry per CDR3 protein. The data contain about 180,000 distinct CDR3 sequences, roughly 95% of them singletons. The specimen was CD8+ T cells from PBMCs. The receptors shown here come from a human donor with multiple sclerosis.

The V gene is TRBV13, the J gene TRBJ1-2; TRBD1 aligns across 7 bases. Germline CDR1 is PRHDT and CDR2 is FYEKMQ (reference sequence). This CDR3 is built from 13 residues. The V and J ends lost 4 bases and 5 bases, in that order; junction bases with no gene match: 4. The chain's CDR3 is CASSSDRTYGYTF. The CDR3 DNA reads TGTGCCAGCAGCTCGGACAGGACATATGGCTACACCTTC.

The rearrangement links TRBV5-6 to TRBJ1-5; TRBD1 matches 9 bases. CDR3 length equals 15 residues. Trimming removed 3 bases from V and 11 bases from J; junction bases left unmatched: 12. Germline lookup yields CDR1 SGHDT and CDR2 YYEEEE. The DNA for the CDR3 is TGTGCCAGCAGCTGGGCTGGAGGACAGGGGAGGGCCCAGCATTTT. This gives the protein CASSWAGGQGRAQHF.

This rearrangement joins TRBV7-9 to TRBJ2-1; 9 bases align to TRBD1. The CDR3 totals 15 residues. Germline CDR1 SEHNR, CDR2 FQNEAQ (reference sequence). After removal of 5 bases from V and 3 bases from J, the junction contained 5 bases not matched to a gene. The CDR3 DNA reads as TGTGCCAGCAGCAACCGGGACAGGGACTACAATGAGCAGTTCTTC. Its translation is CASSNRDRDYNEQFF.

The gene calls are TRBV12-3 or TRBV12-4 and TRBJ1-1, with 8 bases fitting TRBD1. V was clipped by 6 bases and J by 6 bases; unmatched bases: 6. The CDR3 extends over 13 amino acids. CDR3 in amino acids: CASRSQGAPEAFF. CDR3 in DNA: TGTGCCAGCAGATCGCAGGGGGCCCCTGAAGCTTTCTTT.

The chain couples TRBV10-1 to TRBJ2-1; TRBD2 aligns across 8 bases. The CDR3 spans 13 residues. V dropped 5 bases and J dropped 6; count of bases not matched to a gene: 3. Germline CDR1 is WNHNN and CDR2 is SYGVQD (reference sequence). The CDR3 nucleotides are TGCGCCAGCAGTATGGGACTAGTCAATGAGCAGTTCTTC. It specifies CASSMGLVNEQFF.

This chain joins TRBV13 and TRBJ1-2; D is possibly TRBD1 (5 bases). Germline CDR1 is PRHDT and CDR2 is FYEKMQ (reference sequence). V was clipped by 2 bases and J by 0 bases, with 10 bases between them. The CDR3 contains 15 residues. This CDR3 reads CASSLSRQTNYGYTF. The CDR3 DNA sequence: TGTGCCAGCAGCTTATCTAGACAGACTAACTATGGCTACACCTTC.

The chain recombines TRBV19 with TRBJ2-3, with no clear D. Deletions cut 6 bases from V and 1 base from J, with 11 bases between. Germline-derived CDR1 and CDR2 are LNHDA and SQIVND (reference sequence). This CDR3 has 14 residues. The CDR3 protein is CASSSRFRTDTQYF. The DNA for the CDR3 is TGTGCCAGTAGCAGTAGGTTTCGCACAGATACGCAGTATTTT.

This clonotype was picked up one time. The chain combines TRBV7-9 with TRBJ2-1; 8 bases agree with TRBD2. The trim removed 7 bases at V and 4 bases at J, leaving 12 bases unmatched. Per germline, CDR1 SEHNR and CDR2 FQNEAQ (reference sequence). The CDR3 runs 16 residues. Here the CDR3 reads CASTPRGGRRYNEQFF. The CDR3 DNA reads TGTGCCAGCACCCCGAGGGGCGGGAGGAGGTACAATGAGCAGTTCTTC.

The J gene is TRBJ1-4, the V gene TRBV13; D is perhaps TRBD1 (5 bases). This CDR3 has 14 residues. The V gene's germline CDR1 is PRHDT and CDR2 FYEKMQ (reference sequence). V lost 3 bases and J 3 bases, leaving 8 bases between the germline ends. In DNA, the CDR3 is TGTGCCAGCAGCTTCGGCAGGGCTAATGAAAAACTGTTTTTT. Encoded protein: CASSFGRANEKLFF.

The count of this clonotype is one. The chain uses TRBV13 and TRBJ2-7, with 9 bases aligning to TRBD1. The CDR3 is 14 amino acids. V gave up 0 bases and J gave up 6 bases; unmatched junction bases: 3. CDR1 and CDR2 (germline): PRHDT, FYEKMQ (reference sequence). CDR3 DNA: TGTGCCAGCAGCTTAGGGACAGGGGGTTCCGAGCAGTACTTC. It translates to CASSLGTGGSEQYF.